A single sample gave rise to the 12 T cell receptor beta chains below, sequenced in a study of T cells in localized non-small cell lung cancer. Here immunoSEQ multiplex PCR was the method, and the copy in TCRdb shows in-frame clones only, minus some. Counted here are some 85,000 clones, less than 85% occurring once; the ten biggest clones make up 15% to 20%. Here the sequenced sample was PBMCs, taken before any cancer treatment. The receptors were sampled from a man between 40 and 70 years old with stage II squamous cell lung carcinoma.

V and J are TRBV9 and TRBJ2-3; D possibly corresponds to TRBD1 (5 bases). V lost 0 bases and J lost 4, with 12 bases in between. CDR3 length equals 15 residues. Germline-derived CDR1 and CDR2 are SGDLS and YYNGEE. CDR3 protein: CASSVVGARADTQYF. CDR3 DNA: TGTGCCAGCAGCGTAGTTGGGGCTCGGGCAGATACGCAGTATTTT.

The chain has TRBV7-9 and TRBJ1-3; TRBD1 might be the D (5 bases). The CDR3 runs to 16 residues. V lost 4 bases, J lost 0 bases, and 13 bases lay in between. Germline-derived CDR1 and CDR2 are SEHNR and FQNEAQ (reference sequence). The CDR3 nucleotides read TGTGCCAGCAGCTCGGCAGGGAGAAGCTCTGGAAACACCATATATTTT. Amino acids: CASSSAGRSSGNTIYF.

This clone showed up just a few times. This chain's CDR3 is CASSPPFTSPLPEAFF. For the CDR3, the DNA is TGTGCCAGCAGTCCCCCTTTCACCAGTCCCCTTCCTGAAGCTTTCTTT. J is TRBJ1-1 and V is TRBV28; no clear D gene. The CDR3 runs 16 residues. Germline loops: CDR1 MDHEN, CDR2 SYDVKM. V lost 5 bases, J lost 6 bases, and 22 bases lay in between.

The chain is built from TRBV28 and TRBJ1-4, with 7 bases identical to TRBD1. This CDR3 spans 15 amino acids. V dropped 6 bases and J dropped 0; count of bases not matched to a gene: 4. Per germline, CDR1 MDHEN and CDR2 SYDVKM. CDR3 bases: TGTGCCAGCAGGGGGACAGACGCAACTAATGAAAAACTGTTTTTT. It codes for CASRGTDATNEKLFF. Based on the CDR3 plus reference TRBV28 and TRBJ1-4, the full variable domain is DVKVTQSSRYLVKRTGEKVFLECVQDMDHENMFWYRQDPGLGLRLIYFSYDVKMKEKGDIPEGYSVSREKKERFSLILESASTNQTSMYLCASRGTDATNEKLFFGSGTQLSVL.

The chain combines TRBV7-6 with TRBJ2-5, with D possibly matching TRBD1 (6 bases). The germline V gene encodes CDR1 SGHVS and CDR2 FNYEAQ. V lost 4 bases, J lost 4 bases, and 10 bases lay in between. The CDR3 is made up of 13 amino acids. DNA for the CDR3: TGTGCCAGCAGCTACTCCAGGGGAGAGACCCAGTACTTC. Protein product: CASSYSRGETQYF.

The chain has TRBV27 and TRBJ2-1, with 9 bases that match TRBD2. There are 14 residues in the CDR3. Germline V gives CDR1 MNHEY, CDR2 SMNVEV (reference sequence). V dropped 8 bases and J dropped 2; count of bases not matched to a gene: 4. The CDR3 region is CASAGGRAYNEQFF. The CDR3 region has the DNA TGTGCCAGCGCTGGCGGGAGGGCCTACAATGAGCAGTTCTTC.

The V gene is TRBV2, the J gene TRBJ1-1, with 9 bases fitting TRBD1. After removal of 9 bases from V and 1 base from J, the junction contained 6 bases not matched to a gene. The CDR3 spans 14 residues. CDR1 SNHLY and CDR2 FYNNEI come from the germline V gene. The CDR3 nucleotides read TGTGCCAGTAAGAAGACAGGGGGGAACACTGAAGCTTTCTTT. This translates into CASKKTGGNTEAFF.

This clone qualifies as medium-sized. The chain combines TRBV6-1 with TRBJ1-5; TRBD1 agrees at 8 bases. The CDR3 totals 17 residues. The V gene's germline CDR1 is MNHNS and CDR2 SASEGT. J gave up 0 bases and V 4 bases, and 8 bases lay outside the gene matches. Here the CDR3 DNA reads TGTGCCAGCAGTGGACCGGGACAGGCCCATAGCAATCAGCCCCAGCATTTT. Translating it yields CASSGPGQAHSNQPQHF.

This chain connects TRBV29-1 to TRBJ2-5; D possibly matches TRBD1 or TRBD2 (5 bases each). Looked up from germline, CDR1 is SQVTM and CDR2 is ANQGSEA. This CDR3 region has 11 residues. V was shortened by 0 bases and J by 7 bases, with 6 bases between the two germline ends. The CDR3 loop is CSVEERGTQYF. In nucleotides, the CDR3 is TGCAGCGTTGAAGAGAGGGGGACCCAGTACTTC. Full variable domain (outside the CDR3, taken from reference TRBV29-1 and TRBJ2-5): SAVISQKPSRDICQRGTSLTIQCQVDSQVTMMFWYRQQPGQSLTLIATANQGSEATYESGFVIDKFPISRPNLTFSTLTVSNMSPEDSSIYLCSVEERGTQYFGPGTRLLVL.

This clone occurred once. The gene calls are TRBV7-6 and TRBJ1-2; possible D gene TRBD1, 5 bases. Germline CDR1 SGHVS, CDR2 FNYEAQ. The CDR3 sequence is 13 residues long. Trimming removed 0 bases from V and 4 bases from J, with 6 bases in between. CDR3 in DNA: TGTGCCAGCAGCTTAGCGGGGGGCTATGGCTACACCTTC. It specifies CASSLAGGYGYTF.

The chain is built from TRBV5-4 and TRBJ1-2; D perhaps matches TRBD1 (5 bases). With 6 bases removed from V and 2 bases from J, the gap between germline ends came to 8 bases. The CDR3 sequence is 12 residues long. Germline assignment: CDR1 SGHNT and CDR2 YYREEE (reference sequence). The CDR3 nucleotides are TGTGCCAGCACATGGGGCAACTATGGCTACACCTTC. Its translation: CASTWGNYGYTF.

CDR3 loop: CSAAHSVVGGTGELFF. The CDR3 DNA reads TGCAGCGCCGCGCATTCCGTCGTGGGAGGAACCGGGGAGCTGTTTTTT. V is TRBV29-1 and J is TRBJ2-2; maybe TRBD2 (6 bases). This CDR3 contains 16 residues. The V end was cut by 7 bases, the J end by 5 bases, with 23 bases between. Germline-derived CDR1 and CDR2 are SQVTM and ANQGSEA.